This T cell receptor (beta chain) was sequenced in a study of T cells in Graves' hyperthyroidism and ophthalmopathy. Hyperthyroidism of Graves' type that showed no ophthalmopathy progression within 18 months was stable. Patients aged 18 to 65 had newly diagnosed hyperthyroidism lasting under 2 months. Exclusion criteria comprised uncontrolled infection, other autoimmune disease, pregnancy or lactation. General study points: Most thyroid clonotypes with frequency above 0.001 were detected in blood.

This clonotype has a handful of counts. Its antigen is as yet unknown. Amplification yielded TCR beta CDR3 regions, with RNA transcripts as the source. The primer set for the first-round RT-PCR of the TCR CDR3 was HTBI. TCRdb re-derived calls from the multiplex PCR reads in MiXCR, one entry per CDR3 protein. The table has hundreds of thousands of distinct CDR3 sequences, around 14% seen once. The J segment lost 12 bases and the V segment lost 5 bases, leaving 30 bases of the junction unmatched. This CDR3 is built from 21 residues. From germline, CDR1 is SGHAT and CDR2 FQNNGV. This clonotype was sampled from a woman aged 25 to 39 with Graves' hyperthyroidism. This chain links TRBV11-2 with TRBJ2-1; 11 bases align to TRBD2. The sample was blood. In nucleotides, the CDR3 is TGTGCCAGCAGCCCCCGGAGGGGTAACCCTACTACGGGACTAGCGGAGAAAGGGCAGTTCTTC. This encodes CASSPRRGNPTTGLAEKGQFF.